What follows are 26 T cell receptor beta chains derived from one specimen sequenced in a study of identical twins. TCRdb reanalysed the 5' RACE reads using MiXCR and keeps one entry per CDR3 protein. This sample has about 520,000 distinct CDR3 sequences, with less than 25% found just once. This sample was also put to use in a study of T cells expressing NK-cell markers.

Sequencing was done on a sample of CD4+ T cells sorted from blood. The receptors stem from a woman under 30 in good health.

The sample holds many counts of this clonotype. This chain joins TRBV12-3 or TRBV12-4 and TRBJ1-2, with no clear D. V dropped 5 bases and J dropped 2 bases, with 9 bases sitting between them. The CDR3 is 13 residues long. CDR3 in amino acids: CASSPLPNYGYTF. In DNA, the CDR3 is TGTGCCAGCAGTCCCTTGCCCAACTATGGCTACACCTTC.

The chain couples TRBV20-1 to TRBJ2-5; 9 bases line up with TRBD2. The germline gives CDR1 DFQATT, CDR2 SNEGSKA (reference sequence). The CDR3 contains 14 residues. The V gene end was trimmed by 0 bases and the J gene end by 4 bases; junction bases not matched to a gene: 3. The CDR3 region has the DNA TGCAGTGCTAGAGAGGGTAGCGGGGGAGAGACCCAGTACTTC. Translated: CSAREGSGGETQYF.

The chain couples TRBV7-9 to TRBJ1-2; maybe TRBD1 (5 bases). CDR3 size: 15 residues. Germline-derived CDR1 and CDR2 are SEHNR and FQNEAQ (reference sequence). V was trimmed by 4 bases and J by 6 bases, leaving 18 bases between them. Written as DNA, the CDR3 is TGTGCCAGCAGCTGGCGTAAGGGGATCTTGAATGGCTACACCTTC. Translated, it gives CASSWRKGILNGYTF.

The chain is built from TRBV6-4 and TRBJ2-1, with 9 positions matching TRBD2. CDR1 and CDR2 from the germline V gene are MRHNA and SNTAGT. There are 15 residues in the CDR3. With 5 bases clipped from V and 0 bases from J, the junction kept 2 bases outside the gene matches. The CDR3 region is CASSRAGGSYNEQFF. CDR3 sequence (DNA): TGTGCCAGCAGTCGAGCGGGGGGCTCCTACAATGAGCAGTTCTTC.

This chain joins TRBV6-5 and TRBJ2-3; 9 nucleotides agree with TRBD2. Germline V lookup: CDR1 MNHEY, CDR2 SVGAGI. The CDR3 has 16 residues. With V trimmed by 5 bases and J by 1 base, 7 bases remained unmatched. CDR3 residues: CASSDRRTSGTDTQYF. The DNA of the CDR3 is TGTGCCAGCAGTGACCGGAGGACTAGCGGCACAGATACGCAGTATTTT.

This chain uses TRBV6-1 with TRBJ2-1; 13 nucleotides match TRBD2. The germline gives CDR1 MNHNS, CDR2 SASEGT. This CDR3 has 15 residues. J lost 10 bases, V lost 6 bases, and 9 bases had no gene match. For the CDR3, the DNA is TGTGCCAGCAGCTCACTAGCGGGAGGGTCCCAAGAGCAGTTCTTC. This sequence encodes CASSSLAGGSQEQFF.

This clonotype was seen only a few times. This chain joins TRBV10-3 and TRBJ1-2; 8 bases are shared with TRBD1. CDR3 length: 12 amino acids. The V gene's germline CDR1 is ENHRY and CDR2 SYGVKD. Trimming removed 4 bases from V and 6 bases from J; junction bases left unmatched: 1. The CDR3 DNA is TGTGCCATCAGTGGGACAGGGAATGGCTACACCTTC. Translated, it gives CAISGTGNGYTF.

The V call is TRBV29-1, the J call TRBJ1-1; D unresolved. The V and J ends lost 6 bases and 8 bases respectively, with 16 bases between them. The V gene's germline CDR1 is SQVTM and CDR2 ANQGSEA. This CDR3 has 12 residues. The CDR3 spells CSVVYSQREAFF. CDR3 nucleotides: TGCAGCGTAGTGTACAGCCAGAGGGAAGCTTTCTTT.

This chain links TRBV5-1 with TRBJ2-1; tentative D call: TRBD2 (6 bases). The CDR3 consists of 14 residues. Germline V gene data show CDR1 as SGHRS and CDR2 as YFSETQ. V dropped 2 bases and J dropped 4 bases, with 10 bases sitting between them. The chain's CDR3 is CASSFAREYNEQFF. CDR3 DNA: TGCGCCAGCAGCTTTGCCCGGGAGTACAATGAGCAGTTCTTC.

The table lists this clonotype with many counts. The chain uses TRBV12-3 or TRBV12-4 and TRBJ1-1; possibly TRBD1 for D (5 bases). The V and J ends lost 6 bases and 3 bases respectively, with 17 bases between them. The CDR3 loop spans 15 amino acids. The CDR3 region has the DNA TGTGCCAGCAGGCGGGACGAAGAGGGGTACACTGAAGCTTTCTTT. This sequence encodes CASRRDEEGYTEAFF.

This clonotype was counted only a few times. The V gene is TRBV6-2 or TRBV6-3, the J gene TRBJ2-5; D not certain. CDR3 length equals 17 residues. Germline-derived CDR1 and CDR2 are MNHEY and SVGEGT. V was clipped by 4 bases and J by 4 bases, with 22 bases between them. As DNA, the CDR3 is TGTGCCAGCAGTTCCCCGGTGCTTCTGCGGCTGGGAGAGACCCAGTACTTC. Residues: CASSSPVLLRLGETQYF.

This clonotype was found a few times. V usage is TRBV29-1 and J usage is TRBJ1-1; the match to TRBD1 covers 10 bases. Per the germline V gene, CDR1 is SQVTM and CDR2 is ANQGSEA. The V gene end was trimmed by 5 bases and the J gene end by 0 bases; junction bases not matched to a gene: 3. CDR3 length: 14 residues. CDR3 coding DNA: TGCAGCGTTCGGGACAGGGGCATGAACACTGAAGCTTTCTTT. Translation gives CSVRDRGMNTEAFF.

This chain joins TRBV3-1 and TRBJ2-6; D unresolved. Germline-derived CDR1 and CDR2 are LGHDT and YNNKEL (reference sequence). The germline V and J ends were trimmed by 3 bases and 1 base, with 16 bases remaining between them. This CDR3 is built from 18 residues. The DNA of the CDR3 is TGTGCCAGCAGCCAGGTACAGCACGACCGTTCTGGGGCCAACGTCCTGACTTTC. Amino acids: CASSQVQHDRSGANVLTF.

The table lists this clonotype with a few counts. The V call is TRBV20-1, the J call TRBJ2-1; 11 bases line up with TRBD2. CDR3 size: 14 residues. Germline CDR1 DFQATT, CDR2 SNEGSKA (reference sequence). Losses at the gene ends were 2 bases for V and 7 bases for J; bases not matched to a gene: 4. The CDR3 nucleotides read TGCAGTGCTAGAATACTAGCGGGAGTAAATGAGCAGTTCTTC. Its translation: CSARILAGVNEQFF.

This sequence joins TRBV12-3 or TRBV12-4 and TRBJ1-5, with 8 positions matching TRBD1. After removal of 5 bases from V and 4 bases from J, the junction contained 4 bases not matched to a gene. The CDR3 sequence is 14 residues long. Here the CDR3 DNA reads TGTGCCAGCAGTACAGGGGGGCTTAATCAGCCCCAGCATTTT. The encoded protein is CASSTGGLNQPQHF.

The V and J genes are TRBV6-2 or TRBV6-3 and TRBJ2-1, with 14 bases matching TRBD2. The V gene's germline CDR1 is MNHEY and CDR2 SVGEGT. V gave up 5 bases and J gave up 7 bases; unmatched junction bases: 7. The CDR3 sequence is 16 residues long. CDR3 sequence reads: CASSRLAGGPRNEQFF. CDR3 sequence (DNA): TGTGCCAGCAGTCGACTAGCGGGAGGGCCGAGAAATGAGCAGTTCTTC.

This chain connects TRBV5-5 to TRBJ1-2; no definite D call. The V end lost 4 bases, the J end lost 4 bases, and 14 bases lay between the germline ends. CDR1 is SGHKS, CDR2 YYEKEE, per germline (reference sequence). CDR3 length: 14 residues. The CDR3 bases are TGTGCCAGCAGCCGGTGGGGAACAGCCTATGGCTACACCTTC. It specifies CASSRWGTAYGYTF.

This clonotype is a singleton in its sample. The chain links TRBV10-2 to TRBJ2-7; TRBD2 matches 7 bases. V gave up 4 bases and J gave up 9 bases; unmatched junction bases: 9. The CDR3 length is 13 residues. Germline CDR1 reads WSHSY; CDR2 reads SAAADI. The DNA of the CDR3 is TGCGCCAGCAGTGTCGGGGAGGGTCAAGGGCAGTACTTC. This encodes CASSVGEGQGQYF.

In its sample, this clonotype was seen once. Just one base apart from a much larger clone, this may be a read error. The rearrangement links TRBV6-5 to TRBJ2-1; either TRBD1 or TRBD2 may fit D (5 bases each). V shed 0 bases and J shed 0 bases, with 6 bases lying between them. The CDR3 contains 15 residues. Germline V gene sequence: CDR1 MNHEY, CDR2 SVGAGI. CDR3 region: CASSYSGVSYNEQFF. The CDR3 DNA reads as TGTGCCAGCAGTTACTCGGGGGTCTCCTACAATGAGCAGTTCTTC.

This clonotype was seen a handful of times. In nucleotides, the CDR3 is TGTGCCAGCAGTGAAAGGCGGGGCGTTCTAAAGCAGTTCTTC. As protein: CASSERRGVLKQFF. V and J are TRBV2 and TRBJ2-1, with a tentative D call TRBD2 (6 bases). The CDR3 contains 14 residues. Trimming took 2 bases from V and 11 from J, leaving 16 bases between them. Germline CDR1 and CDR2: SNHLY and FYNNEI. The full variable domain, completed using reference TRBV2 and TRBJ2-1, is EPEVTQTPSHQVTQMGQEVILRCVPISNHLYFYWYRQILGQKVEFLVSFYNNEISEKSEIFDDQFSVERPDGSNFTLKIRSTKLEDSAMYFCASSERRGVLKQFFGPGTRLTVL.

The V gene is TRBV7-2, the J gene TRBJ1-2; D might be TRBD1 (5 bases). The CDR3 length is 13 residues. V lost 5 bases, J lost 4 bases, and 11 bases lay in between. Germline-derived CDR1 and CDR2 are SGHTA and FQGNSA. CDR3 sequence: CASSPRGGYGYTF. CDR3 coding DNA: TGTGCCAGCAGCCCACGGGGGGGCTATGGCTACACCTTC. The whole variable domain, filled in from reference TRBV7-2 and TRBJ1-2, reads GAGVSQSPSNKVTEKGKDVELRCDPISGHTALYWYRQSLGQGLEFLIYFQGNSAPDKSGLPSDRFSAERTGGSVSTLTIQRTQQEDSAVYLCASSPRGGYGYTFGSGTRLTVV.

The sample holds a few counts of this clonotype. The rearrangement links TRBV5-1 to TRBJ2-1; D could derive from TRBD1 or TRBD2 (6 bases each). Germline lookup yields CDR1 SGHRS and CDR2 YFSETQ. The CDR3 covers 17 residues. Trimming shortened V by 4 bases and J by 1 base, and 18 bases separated the two germline ends. The DNA of the CDR3 is TGCGCCAGCAGCGGGGGGTTACAGGGAAGGTCCTACAATGAGCAGTTCTTC. It is translated as CASSGGLQGRSYNEQFF.

The rearrangement links TRBV5-6 to TRBJ1-2, with no clear D. Germline lookup yields CDR1 SGHDT and CDR2 YYEEEE. V shed 4 bases and J shed 3 bases, with 25 bases lying between them. The CDR3 sequence is 18 residues long. CDR3 loop: CASSPVGSRQAKYYGYTF. CDR3 nucleotides: TGTGCCAGCAGCCCGGTAGGATCCAGGCAGGCGAAGTACTATGGCTACACCTTC.

Concerning this clonotype: This may be a read error: a much more frequent sequence differs by one nucleotide. The chain employs TRBV12-3 or TRBV12-4 and TRBJ2-1, with D possibly TRBD2 on 6 matching bases. The CDR3 consists of 14 residues. The CDR3 protein is CASSPRGTYNERFF. DNA for the CDR3: TGTGCCAGCAGTCCCCGGGGGACCTACAATGAGCGGTTCTTC.

This chain uses TRBV27 with TRBJ2-2; D is tentatively TRBD1 or TRBD2 (5 bases each). Germline values: CDR1 MNHEY, CDR2 SMNVEV (reference sequence). The CDR3 runs to 14 residues. V shed 3 bases and J shed 4 bases, with 9 bases lying between them. The CDR3 protein is CASSFTGGTGELFF. The CDR3 DNA sequence: TGTGCCAGCAGTTTTACTGGGGGCACCGGGGAGCTGTTTTTT.

This clonotype was seen only a few times. The CDR3 region is CASSPRVAGRDEQFF. The CDR3 coding sequence is TGTGCCAGCAGCCCGAGGGTAGCGGGACGCGATGAGCAGTTCTTC. The chain links TRBV5-5 to TRBJ2-1, with TRBD2 matching over 8 bases. This CDR3 is built from 15 residues. The germline V gene has CDR1 SGHKS and CDR2 YYEKEE (reference sequence). The V segment lost 4 bases and the J segment 8 bases; nucleotides outside the gene matches: 11. Full variable domain (missing parts from reference TRBV5-5 and TRBJ2-1): DAGVTQSPTHLIKTRGQQVTLRCSPISGHKSVSWYQQVLGQGPQFIFQYYEKEERGRGNFPDRFSARQFPNYSSELNVNALLLGDSALYLCASSPRVAGRDEQFFGPGTRLTVL.